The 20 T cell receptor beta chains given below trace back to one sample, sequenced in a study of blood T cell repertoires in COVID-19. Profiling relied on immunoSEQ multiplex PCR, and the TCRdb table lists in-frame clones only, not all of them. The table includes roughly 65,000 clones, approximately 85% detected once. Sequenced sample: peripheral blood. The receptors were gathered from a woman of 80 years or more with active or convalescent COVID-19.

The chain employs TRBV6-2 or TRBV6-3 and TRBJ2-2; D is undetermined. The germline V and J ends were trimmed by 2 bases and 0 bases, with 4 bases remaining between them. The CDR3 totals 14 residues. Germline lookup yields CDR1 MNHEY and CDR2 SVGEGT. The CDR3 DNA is TGTGCCAGCAGTTACACAACGAACACCGGGGAGCTGTTTTTT. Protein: CASSYTTNTGELFF.

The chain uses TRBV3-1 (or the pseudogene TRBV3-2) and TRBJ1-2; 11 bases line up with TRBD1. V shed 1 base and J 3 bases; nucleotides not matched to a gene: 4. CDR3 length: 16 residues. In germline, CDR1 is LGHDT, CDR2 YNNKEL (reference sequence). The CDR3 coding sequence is TGTGCCAGCAGCCAAGCCGGGACAGGGGGTCACTATGGCTACACCTTC. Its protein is CASSQAGTGGHYGYTF.

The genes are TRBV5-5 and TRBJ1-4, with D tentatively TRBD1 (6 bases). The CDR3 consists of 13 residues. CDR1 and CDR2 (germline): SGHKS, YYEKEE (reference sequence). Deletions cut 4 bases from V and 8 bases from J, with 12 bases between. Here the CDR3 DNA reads TGTGCCAGCAGCCTTTTAGGACAGGAAAAACTGTTTTTT. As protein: CASSLLGQEKLFF.

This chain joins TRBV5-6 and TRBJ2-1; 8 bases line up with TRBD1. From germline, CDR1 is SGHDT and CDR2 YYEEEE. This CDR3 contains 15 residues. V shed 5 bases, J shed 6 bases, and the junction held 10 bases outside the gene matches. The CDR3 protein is CASSPHQGATNEQFF. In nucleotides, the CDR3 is TGTGCCAGCAGTCCTCATCAGGGGGCGACCAATGAGCAGTTCTTC.

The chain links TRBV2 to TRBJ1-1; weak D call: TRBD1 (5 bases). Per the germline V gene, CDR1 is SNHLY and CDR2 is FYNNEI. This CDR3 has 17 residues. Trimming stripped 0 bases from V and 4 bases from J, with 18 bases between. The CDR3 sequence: CASSEAPEGRGVTEAFF. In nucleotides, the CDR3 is TGTGCCAGCAGTGAAGCGCCCGAGGGGCGGGGGGTCACTGAAGCTTTCTTT.

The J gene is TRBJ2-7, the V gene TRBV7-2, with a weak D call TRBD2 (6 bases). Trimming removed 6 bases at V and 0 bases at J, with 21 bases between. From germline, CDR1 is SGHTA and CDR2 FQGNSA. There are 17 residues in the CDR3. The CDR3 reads CASSTTPSGLHSYEQYF. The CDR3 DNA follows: TGTGCCAGCAGTACTACTCCGAGCGGGCTGCACTCCTACGAGCAGTACTTC.

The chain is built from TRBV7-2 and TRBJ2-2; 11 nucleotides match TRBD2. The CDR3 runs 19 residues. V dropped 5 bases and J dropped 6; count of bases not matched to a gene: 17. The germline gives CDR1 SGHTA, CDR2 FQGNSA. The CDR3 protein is CASSLPRLAGLSWAGELFF. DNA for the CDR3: TGTGCCAGCAGCCTACCTCGACTAGCGGGGCTCTCGTGGGCCGGGGAGCTGTTTTTT.

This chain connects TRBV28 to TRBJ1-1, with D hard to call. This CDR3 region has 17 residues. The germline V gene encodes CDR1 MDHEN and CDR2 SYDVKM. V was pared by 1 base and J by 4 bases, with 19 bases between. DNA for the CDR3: TGTGCCAGCAGTTTATATTCAGGCCCCCGTCGCGTCACTGAAGCTTTCTTT. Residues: CASSLYSGPRRVTEAFF.

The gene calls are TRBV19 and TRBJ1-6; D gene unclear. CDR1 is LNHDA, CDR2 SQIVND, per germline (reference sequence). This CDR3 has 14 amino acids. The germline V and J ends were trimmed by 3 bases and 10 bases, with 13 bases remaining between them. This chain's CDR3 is CASSIIQAGSPLHF. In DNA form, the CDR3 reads TGTGCCAGTAGTATCATCCAGGCGGGGTCACCCCTCCACTTT.

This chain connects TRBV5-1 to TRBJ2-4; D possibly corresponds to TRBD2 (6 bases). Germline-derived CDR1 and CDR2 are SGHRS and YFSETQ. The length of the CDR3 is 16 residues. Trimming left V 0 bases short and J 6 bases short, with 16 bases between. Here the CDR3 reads CASSLVGAAGGNIQYF. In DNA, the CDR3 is TGCGCCAGCAGCTTGGTCGGGGCCGCCGGGGGAAACATTCAGTACTTC.

The CDR3 here is CASSYPARSHNEQFF. DNA of the CDR3: TGTGCCAGCAGTTACCCGGCACGGAGTCACAATGAGCAGTTCTTC. V gene TRBV6-6 combines with J gene TRBJ2-1; D uncertain. The CDR3 runs 15 residues. V lost 2 bases and J lost 5, with 13 bases in between. Germline V gene data show CDR1 as MNHNY and CDR2 as SVGAGI (reference sequence).

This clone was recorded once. CDR3 sequence: CASSLGTTLDQPQHF. CDR3 coding DNA: TGTGCCAGCAGCTTAGGTACGACATTGGATCAGCCCCAGCATTTT. The genes are TRBV11-2 and TRBJ1-5; D unresolved. The length of the CDR3 is 15 residues. The V gene's germline CDR1 is SGHAT and CDR2 FQNNGV. Trimming stripped 1 base from V and 5 bases from J, with 12 bases between. Looking up the rest from reference TRBV11-2 and TRBJ1-5 gives the full variable domain: EAGVAQSPRYKIIEKRQSVAFWCNPISGHATLYWYQQILGQGPKLLIQFQNNGVVDDSQLPKDRFSAERLKGVDSTLKIQPAKLEDSAVYLCASSLGTTLDQPQHFGDGTRLSIL.

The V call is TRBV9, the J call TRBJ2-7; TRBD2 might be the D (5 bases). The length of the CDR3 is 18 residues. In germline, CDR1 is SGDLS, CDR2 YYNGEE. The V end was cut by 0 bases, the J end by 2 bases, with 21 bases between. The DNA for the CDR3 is TGTGCCAGCAGCGTAGAGGCCGACATAGTCAGGACTCCCTACGAGCAGTACTTC. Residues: CASSVEADIVRTPYEQYF. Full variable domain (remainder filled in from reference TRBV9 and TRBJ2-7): DSGVTQTPKHLITATGQRVTLRCSPRSGDLSVYWYQQSLDQGLQFLIQYYNGEERAKGNILERFSAQQFPDLHSELNLSSLELGDSALYFCASSVEADIVRTPYEQYFGPGTRLTVT.

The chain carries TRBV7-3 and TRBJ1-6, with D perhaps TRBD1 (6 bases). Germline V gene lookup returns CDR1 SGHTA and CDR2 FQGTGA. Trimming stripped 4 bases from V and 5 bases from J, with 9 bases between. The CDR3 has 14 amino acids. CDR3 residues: CASSWGRHNSPLHF. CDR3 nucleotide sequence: TGTGCCAGCAGCTGGGGGCGCCATAATTCACCCCTCCACTTT.

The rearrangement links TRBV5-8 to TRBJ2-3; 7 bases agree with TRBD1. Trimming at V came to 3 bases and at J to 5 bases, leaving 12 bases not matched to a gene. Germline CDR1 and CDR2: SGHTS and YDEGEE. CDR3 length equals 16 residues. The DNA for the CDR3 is TGTGCCAGCAGCTCATACAGGGGTCCCGAGATAGATACGCAGTATTTT. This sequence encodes CASSSYRGPEIDTQYF.

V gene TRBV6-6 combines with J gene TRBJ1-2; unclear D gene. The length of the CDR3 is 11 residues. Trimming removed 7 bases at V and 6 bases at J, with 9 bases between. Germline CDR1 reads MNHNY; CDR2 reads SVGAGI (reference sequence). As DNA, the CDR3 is TGTGCCAGCACAGGCGGGAATGGCTACACCTTC. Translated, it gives CASTGGNGYTF.

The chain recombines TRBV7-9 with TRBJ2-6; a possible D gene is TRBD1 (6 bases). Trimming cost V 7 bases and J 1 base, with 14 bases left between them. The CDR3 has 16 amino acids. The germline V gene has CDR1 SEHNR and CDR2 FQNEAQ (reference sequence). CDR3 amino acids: CASNVPQGSGANVLTF. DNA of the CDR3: TGTGCCAGCAACGTGCCCCAGGGGTCTGGGGCCAACGTCCTGACTTTC.

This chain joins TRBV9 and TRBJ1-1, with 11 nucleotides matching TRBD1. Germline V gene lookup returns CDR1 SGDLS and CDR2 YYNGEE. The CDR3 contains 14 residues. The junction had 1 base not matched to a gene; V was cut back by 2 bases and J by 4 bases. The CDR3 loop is CASSVGTGGTEAFF. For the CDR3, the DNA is TGTGCCAGCAGCGTTGGGACAGGGGGCACTGAAGCTTTCTTT.

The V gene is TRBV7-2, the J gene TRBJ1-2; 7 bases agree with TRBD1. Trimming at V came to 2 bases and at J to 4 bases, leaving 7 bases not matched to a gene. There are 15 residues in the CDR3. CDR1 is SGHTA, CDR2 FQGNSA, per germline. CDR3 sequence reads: CASSLLLQGTYGYTF. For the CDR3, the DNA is TGTGCCAGCAGCTTATTACTACAGGGGACCTATGGCTACACCTTC.

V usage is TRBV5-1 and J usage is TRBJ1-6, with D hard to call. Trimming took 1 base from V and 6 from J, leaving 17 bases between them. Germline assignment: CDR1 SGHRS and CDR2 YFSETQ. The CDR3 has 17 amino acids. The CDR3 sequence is CASSLQLFPGSNSPLHF. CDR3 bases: TGCGCCAGCAGCTTGCAACTTTTCCCGGGGTCTAATTCACCCCTCCACTTT.